These 8 T cell receptor beta chains were sequenced from one sample in a study of shared clonotypes between healthy human individuals. Some clones are missing from TCRdb's copy, which holds only in-frame ones; the method was immunoSEQ multiplex PCR. The data show 1.6 million or so clones, approximately 98.5% seen once. The sample was naive CD4+ T cells sorted from blood. The subset is: CD45RA+ positively selected. These receptors were taken from a man aged 25-45 years in good health.

This chain joins TRBV5-4 and TRBJ2-4; D is perhaps TRBD2 (7 bases). V dropped 0 bases and J dropped 1 base, with 11 bases sitting between them. From germline, CDR1 is SGHNT and CDR2 YYREEE (reference sequence). The CDR3 spans 16 residues. Written as DNA, the CDR3 is TGTGCCAGCAGCTTGGGTGGCGGGGGCGCCAAAAACATTCAGTACTTC. Its translation: CASSLGGGGAKNIQYF.

This clone occurred once. The CDR3 bases are TGTGCCAGCAGTCGAGAGTGGGAGACAGATACGCAGTATTTT. It codes for CASSREWETDTQYF. The chain carries TRBV7-9 and TRBJ2-3, with a possible D match to TRBD2 (5 bases). There are 14 residues in the CDR3. In germline, CDR1 is SEHNR, CDR2 FQNEAQ (reference sequence). Trimming removed 6 bases from V and 3 bases from J, with 13 bases in between.

This chain connects TRBV7-2 to TRBJ2-1; 7 nucleotides match TRBD1. The CDR3 extends over 13 amino acids. Germline values: CDR1 SGHTA, CDR2 FQGNSA. Trimming removed 7 bases from V and 12 bases from J; junction bases left unmatched: 12. The CDR3 region is CASTRRGPSGQFF. CDR3 nucleotide sequence: TGTGCCAGCACCCGAAGGGGGCCCTCTGGGCAGTTCTTC.

This chain links TRBV28 with TRBJ1-2, with D possibly matching TRBD1 (6 bases). The CDR3 loop spans 13 amino acids. The V gene's germline CDR1 is MDHEN and CDR2 SYDVKM. V lost 4 bases to trimming and J lost 6 bases, with 12 bases between them. CDR3 amino acids: CASSSIQGDGYTF. The CDR3 DNA is TGTGCCAGCAGTTCTATACAGGGAGATGGCTACACCTTC.

The chain recombines TRBV5-1 with TRBJ1-2; 12 nucleotides agree with TRBD1. Germline V gives CDR1 SGHRS, CDR2 YFSETQ. The CDR3 has 17 amino acids. The ends lost 3 bases at V and 4 bases at J; junction bases unmatched: 10. This CDR3 reads CASSSLSGTGGGYGYTF. As DNA, the CDR3 is TGCGCCAGCAGCTCTTTGTCAGGGACAGGGGGCGGCTATGGCTACACCTTC.

The genes are TRBV6-5 and TRBJ1-1; D is unresolved. The CDR3 spans 13 residues. Germline CDR1 and CDR2: MNHEY and SVGAGI. V was cut by 7 bases and J by 0 bases, with 9 bases left in between. CDR3 DNA: TGTGCCAGCACCCCGGCGATGAACACTGAAGCTTTCTTT. Its translation is CASTPAMNTEAFF.

The chain couples TRBV5-1 to TRBJ2-5, with 12 bases lining up with TRBD2. V shed 4 bases, J shed 1 base, and the junction held 5 bases outside the gene matches. Germline CDR1 is SGHRS and CDR2 is YFSETQ. The CDR3 has 16 amino acids. The CDR3 coding sequence is TGCGCCAGCAGCGCTGGACTAGCGGGATTCCAAGAGACCCAGTACTTC. Translated: CASSAGLAGFQETQYF. The complete variable domain, with remaining parts taken from reference TRBV5-1 and TRBJ2-5, reads KAGVTQTPRYLIKTRGQQVTLSCSPISGHRSVSWYQQTPGQGLQFLFEYFSETQRNKGNFPGRFSGRQFSNSRSEMNVSTLELGDSALYLCASSAGLAGFQETQYFGPGTRLLVL.

The chain is built from TRBV19 and TRBJ2-3; 9 bases are shared with TRBD2. The J segment lost 11 bases and the V segment lost 2 bases, leaving 5 bases of the junction unmatched. CDR1 is LNHDA, CDR2 SQIVND, per germline (reference sequence). There are 13 residues in the CDR3. For the CDR3, the DNA is TGTGCCAGTAGTATAATGGGACTAGCTGTGCAGTATTTT. Its translation is CASSIMGLAVQYF.